This T cell receptor beta chain was captured by sequencing in a study of CD8+ T cells in alopecia areata. RNA, once extracted, was reverse transcribed into cDNA for use as the sequencing template. The data were produced by immunoSEQ multiplex PCR, yet TCRdb's version contains in-frame clones alone and is incomplete. The sample has about 150,000 clones, approximately 45% seen once. Per the germline V gene, CDR1 is SSHAT and CDR2 is FNYEAQ (reference sequence). The CDR3 has 17 amino acids. Comments on this clone: Compared with germline, one end of the junction differs, possibly owing to a read error.

V usage is TRBV7-7 and J usage is TRBJ2-3; 7 positions match TRBD2. Sequencing was done on a sample of CD4+ T cells sorted from blood. This TCR was recovered from a human donor with alopecia areata. The CDR3 loop is CASSLGSSSGNTDTQYF. In nucleotides, the CDR3 is TGTGCTAGCAGCTTAGGATCCTCTAGCGGAAACACAGATACGCAGTATTTT. Combining the CDR3 with reference TRBV7-7 and TRBJ2-3 gives the whole variable domain GAGVSQSPRYKVTKRGQDVTLRCDPISSHATLYWYQQALGQGPEFLTYFNYEAQPDKSGLPSDRFSAERPEGSISTLTIQRTEQRDSAMYRCASSLGSSSGNTDTQYFGPGTRLTVL.